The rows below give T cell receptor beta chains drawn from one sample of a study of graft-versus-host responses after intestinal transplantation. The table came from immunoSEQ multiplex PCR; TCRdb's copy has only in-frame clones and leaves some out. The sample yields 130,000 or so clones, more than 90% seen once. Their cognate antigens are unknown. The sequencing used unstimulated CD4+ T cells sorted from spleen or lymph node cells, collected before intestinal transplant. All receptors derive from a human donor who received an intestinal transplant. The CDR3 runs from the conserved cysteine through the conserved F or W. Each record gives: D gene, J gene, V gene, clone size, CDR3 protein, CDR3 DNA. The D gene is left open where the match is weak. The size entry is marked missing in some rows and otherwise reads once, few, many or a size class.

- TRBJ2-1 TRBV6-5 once CASLLTGLIPNEQFF TGTGCCAGCCTCCTCACAGGACTGATCCCCAATGAGCAGTTCTTC
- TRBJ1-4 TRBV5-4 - CASSLPNEKLFF TGTGCCAGCAGCCTCCCAAATGAAAAACTGTTTTTT
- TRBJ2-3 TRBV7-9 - CASSLWGTDTQYF TGTGCCAGCAGCTTATGGGGCACAGATACGCAGTATTTT
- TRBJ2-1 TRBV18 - CASSPRQGPVLRDHEQFF TGTGCCAGCTCACCTCGCCAGGGACCCGTTCTTCGGGACCATGAGCAGTTCTTC
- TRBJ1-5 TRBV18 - CASSPGSQGNQPQHF TGTGCCAGCTCACCCGGCAGCCAAGGAAATCAGCCCCAGCATTTT
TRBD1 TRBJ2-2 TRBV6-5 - CASSSGGGELFF TGTGCCAGCAGTTCAGGGGGCGGGGAGCTGTTTTTT
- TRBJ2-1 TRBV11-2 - CASSSSGGPYYNEQFF TGTGCCAGCAGCTCCTCCGGGGGGCCCTACTACAATGAGCAGTTCTTC
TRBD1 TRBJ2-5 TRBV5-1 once CASSLQDRGLKGQETQYF TGCGCCAGCAGCTTGCAGGACAGGGGGCTGAAGGGCCAAGAGACCCAGTACTTC
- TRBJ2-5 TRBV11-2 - CASSLGASETQYF TGTGCCAGCAGCTTAGGGGCAAGTGAGACCCAGTACTTC
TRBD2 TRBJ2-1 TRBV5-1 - CASSLTSGGDNEQFF TGCGCCAGCAGCCTTACCAGCGGGGGCGACAATGAGCAGTTCTTC
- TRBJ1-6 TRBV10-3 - CAISEPTNNSPLHF TGTGCCATCAGTGAGCCGACAAATAATTCACCCCTCCACTTT
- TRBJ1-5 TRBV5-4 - CASSLLRTANQPQHF TGTGCCAGCAGCTTGTTGCGCACCGCAAATCAGCCCCAGCATTTT
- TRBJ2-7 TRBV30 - CAWMPAYQSSYEQYF TGTGCCTGGATGCCGGCGTACCAGAGCTCCTACGAGCAGTACTTC
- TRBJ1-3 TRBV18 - CASSSGGNTIYF TGTGCCAGCTCATCAGGGGGAAACACCATATATTTT
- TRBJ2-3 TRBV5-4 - CASSLDQLDTQYF TGTGCCAGCAGCTTGGACCAGTTAGATACGCAGTATTTT
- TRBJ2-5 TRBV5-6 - CASSLRQGRKTQYF TGTGCCAGCAGCTTGAGGCAGGGAAGGAAGACCCAGTACTTC
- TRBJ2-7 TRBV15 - CATSRDRGLYEQYF TGTGCCACCAGCAGAGATAGGGGACTCTACGAGCAGTACTTC
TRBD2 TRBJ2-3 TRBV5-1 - CASSPRTSTDTQYF TGCGCCAGCAGCCCACGGACTAGTACAGATACGCAGTATTTT
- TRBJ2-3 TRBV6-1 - CASSLRGGRDTQYF TGTGCCAGCAGCCTGCGAGGGGGAAGAGATACGCAGTATTTT
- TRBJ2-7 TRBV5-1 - CASSLVVPGESYEQYF TGCGCCAGCAGCTTGGTTGTGCCAGGGGAATCCTACGAGCAGTACTTC
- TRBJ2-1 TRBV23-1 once CASTSGGYNEQFF TGCGCCAGCACGTCCGGCGGTTACAATGAGCAGTTCTTC
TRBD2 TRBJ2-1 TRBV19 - CASKDLAGGLYNEQFF TGTGCCAGTAAAGATCTAGCGGGGGGGCTTTACAATGAGCAGTTCTTC
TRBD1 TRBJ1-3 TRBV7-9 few CASTEGTENYSGNTIYF TGTGCCAGCACCGAAGGGACAGAAAATTACTCTGGAAACACCATATATTTT
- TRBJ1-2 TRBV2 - CASSFSALTRGYTF TGTGCCAGCAGTTTCTCGGCCCTTACCCGTGGCTACACCTTC
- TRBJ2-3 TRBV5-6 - CASSLVDTQYF TGTGCCAGCAGCTTGGTTGATACGCAGTATTTT
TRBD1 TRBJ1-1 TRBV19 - CASSVNTRGVNTEAFF TGTGCCAGTAGTGTTAATACCAGGGGGGTGAACACTGAAGCTTTCTTT
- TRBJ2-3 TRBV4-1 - CASSQDASYSGATGGTQYF TGCGCCAGCAGCCAAGATGCGTCATATAGCGGTGCAACTGGCGGTACGCAGTATTTT
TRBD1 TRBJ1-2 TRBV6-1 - CASSEYDRGYGYTF TGTGCCAGCAGTGAATACGACAGGGGATATGGCTACACCTTC
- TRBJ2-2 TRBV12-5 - CASGAPTGNTGELFF TGTGCTAGTGGTGCGCCGACAGGGAACACCGGGGAGCTGTTTTTT
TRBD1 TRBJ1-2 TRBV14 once CASSLTGGVYGYTF TGTGCCAGCAGCCTTACAGGGGGCGTCTATGGCTACACCTTC
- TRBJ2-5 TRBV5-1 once CASMSRRQETQYF TGCGCCAGCATGAGCCGGCGACAAGAGACCCAGTACTTC
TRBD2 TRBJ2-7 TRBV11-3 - CASSPIAGVSYEQYF TGTGCCAGCAGCCCAATAGCGGGGGTCTCCTACGAGCAGTACTTC
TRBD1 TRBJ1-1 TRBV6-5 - CASNRQQGARTEAFF TGTGCCAGCAATAGACAACAGGGGGCCAGGACTGAAGCTTTCTTT
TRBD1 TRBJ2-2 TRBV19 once CASSPLRGRGTGELFF TGTGCCAGTAGTCCTCTCAGGGGGCGAGGCACCGGGGAGCTGTTTTTT
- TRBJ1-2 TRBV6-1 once CASSVGAGLYTF TGTGCCAGCAGTGTAGGGGCAGGGTTATACACCTTC
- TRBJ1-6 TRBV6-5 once CASSSLRSPLHF TGTGCCAGCAGTTCGCTCCGGTCACCCCTCCACTTT
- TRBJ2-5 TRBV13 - CASSLGQAEETQYF TGTGCCAGCAGCTTGGGGCAGGCCGAAGAGACCCAGTACTTC
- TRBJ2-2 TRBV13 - CASSSMNTGELFF TGTGCCAGCAGCTCAATGAACACCGGGGAGCTGTTTTTT
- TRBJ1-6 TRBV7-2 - CASSMRLDILGSPLHF TGTGCCAGCAGCATGAGGTTGGACATTCTAGGTTCACCCCTCCACTTT